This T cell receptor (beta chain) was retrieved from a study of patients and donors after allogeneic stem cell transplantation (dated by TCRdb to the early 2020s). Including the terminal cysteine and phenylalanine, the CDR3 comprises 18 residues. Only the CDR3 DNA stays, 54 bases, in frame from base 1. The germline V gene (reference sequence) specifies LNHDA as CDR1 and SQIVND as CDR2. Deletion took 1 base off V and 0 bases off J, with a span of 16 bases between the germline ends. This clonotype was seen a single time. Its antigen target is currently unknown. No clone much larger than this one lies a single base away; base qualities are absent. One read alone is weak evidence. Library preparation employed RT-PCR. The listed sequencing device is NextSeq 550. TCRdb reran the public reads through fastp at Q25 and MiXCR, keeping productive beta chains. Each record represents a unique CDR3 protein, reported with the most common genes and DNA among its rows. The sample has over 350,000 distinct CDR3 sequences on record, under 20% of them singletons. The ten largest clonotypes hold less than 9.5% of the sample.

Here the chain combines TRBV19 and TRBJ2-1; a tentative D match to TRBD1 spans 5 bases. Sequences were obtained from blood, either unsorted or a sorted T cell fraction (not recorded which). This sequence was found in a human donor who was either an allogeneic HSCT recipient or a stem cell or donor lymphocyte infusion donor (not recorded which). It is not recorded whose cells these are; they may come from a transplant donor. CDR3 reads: CASSIGPVGPSSYNEQFF. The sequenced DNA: TGTGCCAGTAGTATAGGCCCGGTGGGGCCGAGCTCCTACAATGAGCAGTTCTTC.